This TCR beta chain was documented in a study of blood T cell repertoires in COVID-19. About the study: The cDNA or gDNA used as material had been derived from T cells, B-cell-depleted T cells, or PBMCs.

The data were produced by immunoSEQ multiplex PCR, yet TCRdb's version contains in-frame clones alone and is incomplete. The sample holds nearly 80,000 clones, 90% seen once. Trimming cost V 8 bases and J 5 bases, with 15 bases left between them. This CDR3 is 13 amino acids long. The germline gives CDR1 SGHTA, CDR2 FQGTGA. The rearrangement links TRBV7-3 to TRBJ2-5; weak D call: TRBD1 (5 bases). The sample taken for sequencing was peripheral blood. The TCR was taken from a woman of 80 years or more with acute or convalescent COVID-19. CDR3 DNA sequence: TGTGCCAGCGGAAACGGACATAGTGAGACCCAGTACTTC. Its translation is CASGNGHSETQYF.